The T cell receptor beta chain described here comes from a study of blood T cell repertoires in COVID-19. Authors' processing steps: Estimation of nucleated cell counts was performed using reference gene primer amplification. Sequenced by immunoSEQ multiplex PCR; TCRdb stores in-frame clones only, minus some. V and J calls and clone size are given by that table; D and trimming were obtained from the DNA. The sample includes about 220,000 clones, 84% of them seen just once. The V and J ends lost 4 bases and 6 bases respectively, with 13 bases between them. This CDR3 has 14 amino acids. Germline V gene lookup returns CDR1 SGHDN and CDR2 FVKESK.

Sequences were obtained from peripheral blood. This TCR was recovered from a man younger than 40 with active or convalescent COVID-19. The rearrangement links TRBV14 to TRBJ2-1; no definite D call. The DNA for the CDR3 is TGTGCCAGCAGCCGGCAGGTCGCAACCAATGAGCAGTTCTTC. This encodes CASSRQVATNEQFF.